This T cell receptor beta chain emerged from a study of shared T cell receptors in the human thymus. Assay: immunoSEQ multiplex PCR; the TCRdb copy retains only in-frame clones and omits some. The table has hundreds of thousands of clones, 85% to 95% seen once; the top ten hold approximately 0.02%. Germline CDR1 reads GTSNPN; CDR2 reads SVGIG (reference sequence). The CDR3 has 15 amino acids. V was clipped by 2 bases and J by 4 bases; unmatched bases: 11. Sequenced material: thymocytes. The TCR was taken from a human donor. The rearrangement uses TRBV30 and TRBJ2-7, with 7 bases fitting TRBD2. CDR3 DNA: TGTGCCTGGAGTTCCAACCCCGGGGGGTGGTACGAGCAGTACTTC. Translating gives CAWSSNPGGWYEQYF. The full variable domain, in which reference TRBV30 and TRBJ2-7 provide the parts outside the CDR3, is SQTIHQWPATLVQPVGSPLSLECTVEGTSNPNLYWYRQAAGRGLQLLFYSVGIGQISSEVPQNLSASRPQDRQFILSSKKLLLSDSGFYLCAWSSNPGGWYEQYFGPGTRLTVT.